These 24 T cell receptor beta chains were sequenced from one sample in a study of blood T cell repertoires in COVID-19. The data were produced by immunoSEQ multiplex PCR, yet TCRdb's version contains in-frame clones alone and is incomplete. The data contain 280,000 or so clones, 70% to 90% of them singletons. What was sequenced was PBMCs or T cells enriched from blood (not recorded which). All receptors derive from a man under 40 who had recovered from COVID-19.

The chain is built from TRBV9 and TRBJ1-1, with D unresolved. Germline CDR1 and CDR2: SGDLS and YYNGEE. This CDR3 has 14 residues. The V and J ends lost 4 bases and 6 bases respectively, with 16 bases between them. The CDR3 spells CASSLQEGESEAFF. Here the CDR3 DNA reads TGTGCCAGCAGCCTCCAGGAGGGAGAGTCTGAAGCTTTCTTT. Full variable domain (missing parts from reference TRBV9 and TRBJ1-1): DSGVTQTPKHLITATGQRVTLRCSPRSGDLSVYWYQQSLDQGLQFLIQYYNGEERAKGNILERFSAQQFPDLHSELNLSSLELGDSALYFCASSLQEGESEAFFGQGTRLTVV.

The genes are TRBV5-6 and TRBJ2-1; 7 bases are a match to TRBD1. V gave up 1 base and J gave up 7 bases; unmatched junction bases: 8. This CDR3 has 15 residues. Per the germline V gene, CDR1 is SGHDT and CDR2 is YYEEEE. CDR3: CASSLRGGGPNEQFF. DNA for the CDR3: TGTGCCAGCAGCTTGCGAGGGGGCGGCCCTAATGAGCAGTTCTTC.

This chain connects TRBV12-5 to TRBJ2-5; TRBD1 agrees at 8 bases. Trimming at V came to 11 bases and at J to 4 bases, leaving 6 bases not matched to a gene. In germline, CDR1 is LGHNT, CDR2 FRNRAP. This CDR3 is built from 12 residues. CDR3 sequence: CAVGQGSETQYF. DNA for the CDR3: TGTGCTGTAGGACAGGGCTCAGAGACCCAGTACTTC.

A word on this clone: Other DNA sequences in the same sample also yield this CDR3. The chain employs TRBV29-1 and TRBJ1-1, with a possible D match to TRBD1 (5 bases). This CDR3 comprises 12 residues. The V gene's germline CDR1 is SQVTM and CDR2 ANQGSEA. V lost 6 bases to trimming and J lost 1 base, with 9 bases between them. The DNA for the CDR3 is TGCAGCGTGGGGGGTGGGAACACTGAAGCTTTCTTT. It codes for CSVGGGNTEAFF.

The chain has TRBV3-1 (or the pseudogene TRBV3-2) and TRBJ2-2; perhaps TRBD1 as D (5 bases). Trimming removed 3 bases at V and 0 bases at J, with 5 bases between. Germline CDR1 and CDR2: LGHDT and YNNKEL (reference sequence). CDR3 length equals 14 residues. The CDR3 sequence is CASSHRANTGELFF. The CDR3 DNA sequence: TGTGCCAGCAGCCACAGGGCGAACACCGGGGAGCTGTTTTTT.

The chain is built from TRBV30 and TRBJ1-1, with unresolved D. Germline V gives CDR1 GTSNPN, CDR2 SVGIG (reference sequence). Trimming removed 2 bases from V and 1 base from J, with 11 bases in between. CDR3 length: 14 residues. CDR3 sequence: CAWSRGPPNTEAFF. The CDR3 nucleotides are TGTGCCTGGAGTCGCGGGCCTCCGAACACTGAAGCTTTCTTT.

CDR3 coding DNA: TGTGCCAGCAGTCAAACTAATGAAAAACTGTTTTTT. Translated, it gives CASSQTNEKLFF. The chain has TRBV6-5 and TRBJ1-4; the D is unclear. The CDR3 is 12 amino acids. Looked up from germline, CDR1 is MNHEY and CDR2 is SVGAGI. Between the trimmed V and J ends, which lost 5 bases and 1 base, there was a span of 2 bases.

V gene TRBV15 combines with J gene TRBJ2-5; TRBD2 aligns across 12 bases. The CDR3 loop spans 18 amino acids. Germline loops: CDR1 LNHNV, CDR2 YYDKDF (reference sequence). Germline trimming cut 1 base from V and 5 bases from J; bases unmatched to any gene: 11. CDR3 sequence reads: CATSRVGTSGGHAETQYF. The CDR3 nucleotides read TGTGCCACCAGCAGAGTTGGTACTAGCGGGGGGCATGCGGAGACCCAGTACTTC.

In DNA form, the CDR3 reads TGTGCCAGCAGTTACTCGAGGGACAGGGGACTAAAACTGTTTTTT. Translated: CASSYSRDRGLKLFF. The rearrangement uses TRBV6-5 and TRBJ1-4, with 10 positions matching TRBD1. CDR1 is MNHEY, CDR2 SVGAGI, per germline. The CDR3 extends over 15 amino acids. The ends lost 0 bases at V and 10 bases at J; junction bases unmatched: 5.

The gene calls are TRBV5-1 and TRBJ1-6; 7 bases line up with TRBD1. CDR3 length: 13 residues. In germline, CDR1 is SGHRS, CDR2 YFSETQ. The V gene end was trimmed by 1 base and the J gene end by 14 bases; junction bases not matched to a gene: 6. CDR3 residues: CASSLSRQGTLHF. In DNA, the CDR3 is TGCGCCAGCAGCTTGTCACGACAGGGAACCCTCCACTTT.

This sequence joins TRBV2 and TRBJ1-3; TRBD1 matches 7 bases. The CDR3 contains 13 residues. After removal of 8 bases from V and 4 bases from J, the junction contained 5 bases not matched to a gene. CDR1 SNHLY and CDR2 FYNNEI come from the germline V gene. CDR3 in DNA: TGTGCCAGCCGTGGACAGGTGGGAAACACCATATATTTT. It is translated as CASRGQVGNTIYF.

About this clone itself: Other nucleotide sequences from this sample produce the same CDR3. V gene TRBV27 combines with J gene TRBJ2-7; no firm D call. The germline V gene has CDR1 MNHEY and CDR2 SMNVEV (reference sequence). The CDR3 totals 13 residues. Trimming stripped 4 bases from V and 2 bases from J, with 9 bases between. The CDR3 DNA reads as TGTGCCAGCAGTTATCAGGCAACCTACGAGCAGTACTTC. Translated: CASSYQATYEQYF.

The chain is built from TRBV6-5 and TRBJ2-3; D possibly corresponds to TRBD2 (5 bases). Germline CDR1 reads MNHEY; CDR2 reads SVGAGI. Trimming shortened V by 9 bases and J by 2 bases, and 12 bases separated the two germline ends. This CDR3 spans 13 amino acids. CDR3 residues: CASGLSPTDTQYF. The CDR3 DNA reads as TGTGCCAGTGGACTTAGCCCCACAGATACGCAGTATTTT.

This sequence joins TRBV18 and TRBJ1-1; 8 bases agree with TRBD1. CDR1 and CDR2 (germline): KGHSH, LQKENI. CDR3 length: 15 amino acids. Unmatched junction bases numbered 8, after V lost 3 bases and J lost 5 bases. CDR3 in DNA: TGTGCCAGCTCACCGCTGACAGGGGAAGGAACTGAAGCTTTCTTT. This encodes CASSPLTGEGTEAFF.

V is TRBV2 and J is TRBJ2-5, with D maybe TRBD1 (6 bases). The CDR3 loop spans 15 amino acids. Deletions cut 4 bases from V and 1 base from J, with 13 bases between. Germline values: CDR1 SNHLY, CDR2 FYNNEI. CDR3 sequence reads: CASSVSGVTQETQYF. In DNA form, the CDR3 reads TGTGCCAGCAGTGTGTCAGGGGTAACCCAAGAGACCCAGTACTTC.

The CDR3 region has the DNA TGTGCCAGCAGTGAGGACAGACAAAGTGGAACTTATAATTCACCCCTCCACTTT. Translated: CASSEDRQSGTYNSPLHF. The chain combines TRBV6-1 with TRBJ1-6, with a possible D match to TRBD1 (6 bases). The CDR3 contains 18 residues. With 3 bases removed from V and 4 bases from J, the gap between germline ends came to 19 bases. Germline V gene data show CDR1 as MNHNS and CDR2 as SASEGT.

A single count supports this clone. The chain recombines TRBV5-4 with TRBJ2-7; 8 bases line up with TRBD1. Trimming took 4 bases from V and 3 from J; bases not matched to a gene: 3. Germline V gene lookup returns CDR1 SGHNT and CDR2 YYREEE (reference sequence). This CDR3 is built from 13 residues. The CDR3 spells CASSGQGGYEQYF. The CDR3 DNA reads TGTGCCAGCAGCGGACAGGGTGGCTACGAGCAGTACTTC.

V is TRBV2 and J is TRBJ1-1; D is undetermined. Germline V lookup: CDR1 SNHLY, CDR2 FYNNEI. The CDR3 length is 12 residues. Trimming pared 6 bases from V and 6 bases from J, leaving 11 bases between. The CDR3 DNA is TGTGCCAGCAGGAGAGGGCTGGCTGAAGCTTTCTTT. It translates to CASRRGLAEAFF.

This clone has just one count. The chain employs TRBV3-1 (or the pseudogene TRBV3-2) and TRBJ1-1, with D unresolved. The CDR3 length is 15 residues. Germline lookup yields CDR1 LGHDT and CDR2 YNNKEL (reference sequence). V lost 4 bases and J 1 base, leaving 13 bases between the germline ends. The CDR3 bases are TGTGCCAGCAGCCCCACCTTACTTACGAACACTGAAGCTTTCTTT. It codes for CASSPTLLTNTEAFF.

The rearrangement links TRBV30 to TRBJ2-5; no reliable D call. This CDR3 is built from 15 residues. V was trimmed by 0 bases and J by 7 bases, leaving 18 bases between them. Germline V gene data show CDR1 as GTSNPN and CDR2 as SVGIG (reference sequence). The chain's CDR3 is CAWSVVGSEWATQYF. Here the CDR3 DNA reads TGTGCCTGGAGTGTAGTGGGCTCGGAATGGGCGACCCAGTACTTC.

V is TRBV20-1 and J is TRBJ1-5; D uncertain. Germline values: CDR1 DFQATT, CDR2 SNEGSKA (reference sequence). V lost 3 bases to trimming and J lost 3 bases, with 9 bases between them. The CDR3 is 13 amino acids. This chain's CDR3 is CSASDELNQPQHF. The CDR3 DNA is TGCAGTGCTAGTGATGAACTCAATCAGCCCCAGCATTTT.

The chain combines TRBV7-9 with TRBJ2-3; D is possibly TRBD1 (6 bases). The V gene lost 6 bases and the J gene lost 0 bases, with 13 bases spanning the gap. This CDR3 comprises 15 residues. CDR1 and CDR2 from the germline V gene are SEHNR and FQNEAQ (reference sequence). The CDR3, as DNA: TGTGCCAGCAGGATAACAGGGCCCAGCACAGATACGCAGTATTTT. As protein: CASRITGPSTDTQYF.

This clone showed up just once. V and J are TRBV9 and TRBJ2-7; a weak D match, TRBD1 (6 bases). CDR3 length: 12 amino acids. V dropped 4 bases and J dropped 6 bases, with 11 bases sitting between them. CDR1 is SGDLS, CDR2 YYNGEE, per germline. This CDR3 reads CASSPNRVEQYF. The CDR3 DNA follows: TGTGCCAGCAGCCCTAACAGGGTCGAGCAGTACTTC.

The rearrangement uses TRBV13 and TRBJ1-2, with 9 bases matching TRBD1. The CDR3 is 16 amino acids. The trim removed 1 base at V and 4 bases at J, leaving 7 bases unmatched. Germline loops: CDR1 PRHDT, CDR2 FYEKMQ (reference sequence). The CDR3: CASSLVRTGDPYGYTF. DNA of the CDR3: TGTGCCAGCAGCTTAGTTCGGACAGGGGATCCCTATGGCTACACCTTC.